The clone carrying this TCR beta chain was counted a few times. Antigen specificity is unknown. Measured with immunoSEQ multiplex PCR; TCRdb has only the in-frame clones, and not every one. The sample includes 85,000 to 100,000 clones, roughly 90% seen only once; the top ten take 0.5% to 0.6%. The entry originates in a study of a mutant IDH1 vaccine in newly diagnosed glioma. The overall study: Sex distribution of treated patients was approximately 62% male and about 40% female; mean age was 40.4 years. Patients previously underwent radiotherapy, temozolomide, or both, and most underwent both. Study outcomes and limitations: Overall, around 93% of patients had vaccine-induced immune responses.

The time point was: baseline, week 1 (first vaccination visit). As to treatment: pre-vaccination baseline after standard-of-care therapy. New astrocytomas of WHO grade 3 or 4 that were IDH1-mutant and ATRX-lost were found in the donors. This sequence was found in a woman aged 45-65 years with glioma. The material was PBMCs, obtained from a glioma patient treated with radiotherapy, temozolomide or both.

CDR3 loop: CASRPGLAGLRTQYF. The CDR3 nucleotides read TGTGCCAGCAGGCCGGGACTAGCGGGGTTAAGGACGCAGTATTTT. The V gene is TRBV2, the J gene TRBJ2-3, with 13 bases fitting TRBD2. Germline CDR1 is SNHLY and CDR2 is FYNNEI. CDR3 size: 15 residues. J lost 9 bases, V lost 6 bases, and 9 bases had no gene match.